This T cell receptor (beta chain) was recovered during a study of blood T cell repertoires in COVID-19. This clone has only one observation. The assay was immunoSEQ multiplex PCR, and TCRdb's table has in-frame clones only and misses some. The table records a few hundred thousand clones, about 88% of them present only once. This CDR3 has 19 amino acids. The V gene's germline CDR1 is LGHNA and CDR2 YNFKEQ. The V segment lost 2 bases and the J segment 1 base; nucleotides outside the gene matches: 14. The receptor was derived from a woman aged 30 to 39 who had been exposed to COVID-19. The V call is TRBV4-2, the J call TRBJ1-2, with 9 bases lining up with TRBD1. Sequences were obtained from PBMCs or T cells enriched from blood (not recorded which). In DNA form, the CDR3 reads TGTGCCAGCAGCCAACAATCCGGGACAGGGAGGGGTTATAACTATGGCTACACCTTC. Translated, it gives CASSQQSGTGRGYNYGYTF.